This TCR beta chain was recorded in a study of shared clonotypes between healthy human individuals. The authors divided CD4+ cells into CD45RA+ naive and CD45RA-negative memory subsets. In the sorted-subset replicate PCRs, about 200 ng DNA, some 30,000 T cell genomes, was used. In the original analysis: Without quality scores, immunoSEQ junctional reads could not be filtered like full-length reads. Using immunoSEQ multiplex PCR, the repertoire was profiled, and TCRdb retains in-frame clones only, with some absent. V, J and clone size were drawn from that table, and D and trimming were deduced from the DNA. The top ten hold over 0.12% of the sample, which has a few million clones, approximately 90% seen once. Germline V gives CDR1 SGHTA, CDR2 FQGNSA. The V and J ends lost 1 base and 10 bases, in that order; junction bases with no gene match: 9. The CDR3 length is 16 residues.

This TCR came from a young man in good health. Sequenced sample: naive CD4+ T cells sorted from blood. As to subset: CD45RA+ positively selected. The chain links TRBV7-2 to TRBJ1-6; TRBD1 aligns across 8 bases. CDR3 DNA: TGTGCCAGCAGCTTAGAGGGGCCAGGGGGCATATCACCCCTCCACTTT. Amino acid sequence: CASSLEGPGGISPLHF. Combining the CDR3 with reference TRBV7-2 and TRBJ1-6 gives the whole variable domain GAGVSQSPSNKVTEKGKDVELRCDPISGHTALYWYRQSLGQGLEFLIYFQGNSAPDKSGLPSDRFSAERTGGSVSTLTIQRTQQEDSAVYLCASSLEGPGGISPLHFGNGTRLTVT.